This T cell receptor (beta chain) appears in the sequencing data of a study of T cell responses to AZD1222 COVID-19 vaccine. J gave up 3 bases and V 3 bases, and 9 bases lay outside the gene matches. From germline, CDR1 is SGDLS and CDR2 YYNGEE. CDR3 length equals 17 residues. Findings and caveats of the study: Spike-wide vaccine-associated CD4 TCRs dominated at 160-218 and 743-854. Spike-specific TCRs gained breadth and depth after people received two AZD1222 doses.

This clone has a handful of counts. Its antigen is still unknown. Only in-frame clones appear in the TCRdb table, and some are missing; sequencing was by immunoSEQ multiplex PCR. This table holds about 190,000 clones, over 80% found once. The starting material was peripheral blood, obtained on day 0 of MenACWY control vaccination. The clonotype was recovered from an adult in good health. V and J are TRBV9 and TRBJ2-6, with 7 nucleotides matching TRBD2. The CDR3 DNA follows: TGTGCCAGCAGCGCCCCTGGCGGGAGTGGTGGGGCCAACGTCCTGACTTTC. Its translation: CASSAPGGSGGANVLTF.